This entry is about one T cell receptor beta chain. The repertoire was sequenced with immunoSEQ multiplex PCR; TCRdb's copy has only in-frame clones and lacks some. The table has 310,000 or so clones, about 88% seen once; the top ten hold 9.5%. The sample comes from a study of blood T cell repertoires in COVID-19. The CDR3 totals 14 residues. In germline, CDR1 is LGHNA, CDR2 YSLEER. V was clipped by 3 bases and J by 1 base, with 9 bases between them. Study members were between roughly 18 and 100 years old and lived in 25 or so US regions. The recovered donors of Cohort 3 showed two negative PCRs, clearance, or symptom resolution.

The sample taken for sequencing was PBMCs or T cells enriched from blood (not recorded which). This TCR derives from a middle-aged woman who had recovered from COVID-19. This chain joins TRBV4-3 and TRBJ1-1; maybe TRBD1 (6 bases). DNA of the CDR3: TGCGCCAGCAGCCAGAACAGGGAGAACACTGAAGCTTTCTTT. It codes for CASSQNRENTEAFF.